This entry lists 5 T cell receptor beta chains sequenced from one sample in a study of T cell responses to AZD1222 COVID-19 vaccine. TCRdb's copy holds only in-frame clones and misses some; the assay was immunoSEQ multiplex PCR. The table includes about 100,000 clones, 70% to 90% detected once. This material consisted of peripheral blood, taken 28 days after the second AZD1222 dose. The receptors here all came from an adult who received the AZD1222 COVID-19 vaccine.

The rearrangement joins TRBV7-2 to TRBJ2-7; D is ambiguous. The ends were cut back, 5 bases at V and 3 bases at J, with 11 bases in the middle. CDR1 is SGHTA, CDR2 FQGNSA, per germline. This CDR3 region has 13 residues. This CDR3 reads CASSPGRLYEQYF. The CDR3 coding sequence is TGTGCCAGCAGCCCTGGACGTCTCTACGAGCAGTACTTC.

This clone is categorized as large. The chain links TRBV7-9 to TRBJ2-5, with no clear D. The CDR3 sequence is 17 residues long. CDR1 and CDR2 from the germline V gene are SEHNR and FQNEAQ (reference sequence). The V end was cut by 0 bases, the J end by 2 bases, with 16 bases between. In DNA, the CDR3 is TGTGCCAGCAGCTTAGCCGTAGTTAGGGATGGGCAAGAGACCCAGTACTTC. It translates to CASSLAVVRDGQETQYF.

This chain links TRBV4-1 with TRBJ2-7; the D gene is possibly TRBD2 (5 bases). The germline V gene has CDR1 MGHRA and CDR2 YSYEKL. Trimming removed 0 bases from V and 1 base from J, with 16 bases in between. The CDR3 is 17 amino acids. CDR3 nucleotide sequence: TGCGCCAGCAGCCAAGATATGGCGGCCCCGGGGTCCTACGAGCAGTACTTC. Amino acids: CASSQDMAAPGSYEQYF.

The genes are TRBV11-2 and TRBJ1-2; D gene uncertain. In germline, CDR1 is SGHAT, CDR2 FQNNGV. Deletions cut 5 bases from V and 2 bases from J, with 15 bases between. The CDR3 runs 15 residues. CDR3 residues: CASSQDVAANYGYTF. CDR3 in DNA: TGTGCCAGCAGCCAAGATGTGGCGGCGAACTATGGCTACACCTTC.

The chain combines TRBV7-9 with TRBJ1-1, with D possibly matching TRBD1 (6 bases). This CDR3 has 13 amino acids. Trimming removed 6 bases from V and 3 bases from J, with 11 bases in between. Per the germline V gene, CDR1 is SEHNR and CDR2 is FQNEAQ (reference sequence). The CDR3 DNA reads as TGTGCCAGCAGACCAGGGGTGGACACTGAAGCTTTCTTT. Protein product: CASRPGVDTEAFF.